This TCR beta chain derives from a study of cytomegalovirus exposure and HLA in healthy donors. Across the whole study: An early release of data contained 80 million to 85 million unique TCRs, which came from HLA-typed donors. Points from the study as a whole: TRBV6-2, TRBV6-3 and some other V segments were excluded as indistinguishable.

The ends lost 8 bases at V and 11 bases at J; junction bases unmatched: 12. Looked up from germline, CDR1 is SNHLY and CDR2 is FYNNEI. This CDR3 is built from 14 residues. About this clone: Its antigen remains unknown.

It was with 60 Vbeta and 13 Jbeta primers that the PCR ran. The data were produced by immunoSEQ multiplex PCR, yet TCRdb's version contains in-frame clones alone and is incomplete. The sample includes 75,000 to 85,000 clones, around 81% of them seen just once. The rearrangement uses TRBV2 and TRBJ1-6, with 7 bases lining up with TRBD1. Specimen: PBMCs. The origin of this receptor is a male donor in good health and CMV-seronegative. The CDR3 region is CASETQGPGAPLHF. The CDR3 DNA reads TGTGCCAGCGAGACACAGGGGCCGGGGGCACCCCTCCACTTT.